These 28 T cell receptor beta chains were all obtained from the same sample, sequenced in a study of blood T cell repertoires in COVID-19 (dated by TCRdb to about 2020). The library came from the immunoSEQ multiplex PCR assay. TCRdb took this table from immuneACCESS and kept in-frame rearrangements with V and J called. Such tables lack part of the clones; where checked against another copy, unresolved V genes explain under half of the gap, and the rest is unexplained. This sample gives 200,000 to 300,000 clones in total; approximately 88% of them show up just once. The ten largest clones represent 2.6% of the sample. Material for sequencing was PBMCs or T cells enriched from blood (not recorded which). The receptor set was obtained from a woman in her 30s with acute COVID-19.

Regarding this clone: Distinct nucleotide sequences in the sample also encode this CDR3. The chain uses TRBV4-1 and TRBJ2-7, with D possibly matching TRBD2 (5 bases). Germline V gene data show CDR1 as MGHRA and CDR2 as YSYEKL. V lost 1 base to trimming and J lost 2 bases, with 6 bases between them. This CDR3 comprises 13 residues. In nucleotides, the CDR3 is TGCGCCAGCAGCCAAGGAGGGCCCTACGAGCAGTACTTC. It codes for CASSQGGPYEQYF.

The chain links TRBV2 to TRBJ2-2, with D hard to call. The V gene lost 4 bases and the J gene lost 9 bases, with 3 bases spanning the gap. Germline CDR1 is SNHLY and CDR2 is FYNNEI. The CDR3 runs to 10 residues. Here the CDR3 DNA reads TGTGCCAGCAGTGTTAGGGAGCTGTTTTTT. This translates into CASSVRELFF.

This chain connects TRBV4-1 to TRBJ1-4; D is perhaps TRBD1 (5 bases). Germline lookup yields CDR1 MGHRA and CDR2 YSYEKL. Trimming left V 3 bases short and J 11 bases short, with 25 bases between. This CDR3 is 17 amino acids long. The CDR3 loop is CASSQMTPVPRQGKLFF. The CDR3 nucleotides read TGCGCCAGCAGCCAGATGACCCCCGTTCCCCGGCAGGGTAAACTGTTTTTT.

This clone was seen more than once but under ten times. This chain connects TRBV13 to TRBJ1-6; 8 nucleotides align to TRBD1. Germline V gene lookup returns CDR1 PRHDT and CDR2 FYEKMQ (reference sequence). The CDR3 contains 15 residues. J lost 9 bases, V lost 5 bases, and 9 bases had no gene match. This CDR3 is CASSPGQGIGSPLHF. The CDR3 DNA sequence: TGTGCCAGCAGCCCCGGACAGGGAATTGGTTCACCCCTCCACTTT.

J is TRBJ2-7 and V is TRBV11-2, with TRBD2 as a possible D gene (5 bases). Germline V gene data show CDR1 as SGHAT and CDR2 as FQNNGV. This CDR3 has 13 amino acids. With 5 bases removed from V and 5 bases from J, the gap between germline ends came to 13 bases. CDR3 residues: CASSRIGVHEQYF. The CDR3 DNA is TGTGCCAGCAGCCGCATCGGGGTCCACGAGCAGTACTTC.

V usage is TRBV5-1 and J usage is TRBJ2-7; D might be TRBD1 (6 bases). Between the trimmed V and J ends, which lost 0 bases and 0 bases, there was a span of 16 bases. In germline, CDR1 is SGHRS, CDR2 YFSETQ. The CDR3 loop spans 17 amino acids. This CDR3 is CASSLDSGTTRSYEQYF. DNA of the CDR3: TGCGCCAGCAGCTTGGACTCCGGGACAACACGCTCCTACGAGCAGTACTTC.

The chain combines TRBV10-3 with TRBJ2-7, with D possibly being TRBD2 (6 bases). Germline values: CDR1 ENHRY, CDR2 SYGVKD. This CDR3 spans 15 amino acids. V lost 2 bases and J lost 0, with 11 bases in between. The CDR3 reads CAISEGAGYSYEQYF. Here the CDR3 DNA reads TGTGCCATCAGTGAGGGGGCGGGGTACTCCTACGAGCAGTACTTC.

The chain recombines TRBV2 with TRBJ2-7; D is uncertain. CDR3 length: 14 amino acids. The germline V gene has CDR1 SNHLY and CDR2 FYNNEI. V was trimmed by 3 bases and J by 0 bases, leaving 9 bases between them. CDR3 protein: CASSDKRASYEQYF. The CDR3 DNA follows: TGTGCCAGCAGTGATAAACGAGCCTCCTACGAGCAGTACTTC.

This clone has more than one count but fewer than ten. This sequence joins TRBV27 and TRBJ2-6; no firm D call. Germline lookup yields CDR1 MNHEY and CDR2 SMNVEV (reference sequence). V was shortened by 3 bases and J by 3 bases, with 3 bases between the two germline ends. The length of the CDR3 is 13 residues. CDR3 nucleotide sequence: TGTGCCAGCAGTTTCCATGGGGCCAACGTCCTGACTTTC. Amino acids: CASSFHGANVLTF.

The V gene is TRBV24-1, the J gene TRBJ2-2; 10 nucleotides line up with TRBD2. CDR1 is KGHDR and CDR2 is SFDVKD in the germline V gene. Trimming took 5 bases from V and 7 from J; bases not matched to a gene: 18. The CDR3 totals 19 residues. The CDR3 reads CATSATHLSGGAYSGELFF. The CDR3 coding sequence is TGTGCCACCAGTGCTACACACCTAAGCGGGGGGGCCTATAGCGGGGAGCTGTTTTTT.

The rearrangement uses TRBV12-3 or TRBV12-4 and TRBJ1-1; 7 bases match TRBD1. J was trimmed by 1 base and V by 8 bases; bases with no gene match: 4. The CDR3 has 13 amino acids. CDR3 nucleotides: TGTGCCAGCCGAGGGGGCCCGAACACTGAAGCTTTCTTT. This sequence encodes CASRGGPNTEAFF.

This chain links TRBV30 with TRBJ1-1, with 7 bases identical to TRBD1. J lost 5 bases, V lost 3 bases, and 9 bases had no gene match. CDR3 length equals 14 residues. Per the germline V gene, CDR1 is GTSNPN and CDR2 is SVGIG (reference sequence). CDR3 amino acids: CAWRMNSGGTEAFF. The DNA of the CDR3 is TGTGCCTGGAGAATGAATTCAGGGGGTACTGAAGCTTTCTTT.

CDR3: CASSIHRGWDQPQHF. CDR3 nucleotide sequence: TGTGCCAGTAGTATACACAGGGGCTGGGATCAGCCCCAGCATTTT. The gene calls are TRBV19 and TRBJ1-5; 7 nucleotides match TRBD1. The CDR3 contains 15 residues. CDR1 LNHDA and CDR2 SQIVND come from the germline V gene (reference sequence). With V trimmed by 2 bases and J by 5 bases, 6 bases remained unmatched.

J is TRBJ1-6 and V is TRBV6-5; the match to TRBD1 covers 9 bases. The CDR3 sequence is 16 residues long. CDR1 is MNHEY and CDR2 is SVGAGI in the germline V gene. The V and J ends lost 2 bases and 7 bases, in that order; junction bases with no gene match: 6. CDR3 sequence reads: CASSYGDREGNSPLHF. CDR3 nucleotide sequence: TGTGCCAGCAGTTACGGGGACAGGGAGGGGAATTCACCCCTCCACTTT.

The V and J genes are TRBV6-2 or TRBV6-3 and TRBJ2-7, with D maybe TRBD1 (6 bases). The germline gives CDR1 MNHEY, CDR2 SVGEGT. V dropped 0 bases and J dropped 2 bases, with 14 bases sitting between them. The CDR3 has 16 residues. CDR3 nucleotide sequence: TGTGCCAGCAGTTACTCGAGTAAACAGGGTGCCTACGAGCAGTACTTC. It yields the protein CASSYSSKQGAYEQYF.

The chain recombines TRBV15 with TRBJ2-1; 7 bases align to TRBD1. The V gene's germline CDR1 is LNHNV and CDR2 YYDKDF (reference sequence). The trim removed 8 bases at V and 1 base at J, leaving 5 bases unmatched. This CDR3 has 14 amino acids. The CDR3 spells CATHRQGSYNEQFF. Written as DNA, the CDR3 is TGTGCCACCCATCGACAGGGATCCTACAATGAGCAGTTCTTC.

The chain has TRBV5-1 and TRBJ1-3, with no clear D. Germline assignment: CDR1 SGHRS and CDR2 YFSETQ. CDR3 length equals 15 residues. The CDR3 nucleotides read TGCGCTTCGCGGGCGGGGATCTACTCTGGAAACACCATATATTTT. Residues: CASRAGIYSGNTIYF.

The chain uses TRBV6-5 and TRBJ2-7; TRBD2 might be the D (6 bases). Germline V gene lookup returns CDR1 MNHEY and CDR2 SVGAGI. The CDR3 spans 15 residues. Trimming took off 0 bases at V and 6 bases at J, with 15 bases between the two ends. The CDR3 sequence is CASSYSSGLSSEQYF. DNA for the CDR3: TGTGCCAGCAGTTACTCTTCGGGACTCTCGTCCGAGCAGTACTTC.

This clone was observed a single time. The V and J genes are TRBV5-6 and TRBJ2-1; TRBD1 matches 7 bases. The ends lost 5 bases at V and 6 bases at J; junction bases unmatched: 8. Per the germline V gene, CDR1 is SGHDT and CDR2 is YYEEEE. CDR3 size: 14 residues. The CDR3 region is CASRRQGSPNEQFF. The CDR3 DNA reads TGTGCCAGCAGACGACAGGGTTCCCCCAATGAGCAGTTCTTC.

The chain links TRBV7-8 to TRBJ1-4; D may be TRBD1 (5 bases). Germline assignment: CDR1 SGHVS and CDR2 FQNEAQ. The CDR3 is 15 amino acids. Trimming cost V 10 bases and J 4 bases, with 19 bases left between them. The CDR3 loop is CATNQGSGGNEKLFF. CDR3 bases: TGTGCCACCAATCAGGGATCGGGTGGTAATGAAAAACTGTTTTTT.

The rearrangement uses TRBV25-1 and TRBJ1-4; 8 nucleotides match TRBD1. The germline CDR1 and CDR2 sequences are MGHDK and SYGVNS. This CDR3 has 16 amino acids. The trim removed 5 bases at V and 6 bases at J, leaving 11 bases unmatched. CDR3 sequence (DNA): TGTGCCAGCAGTCCAACCCGGGGACAGGATTATGAAAAACTGTTTTTT. Its translation is CASSPTRGQDYEKLFF.

This clone has only one observation. V usage is TRBV18 and J usage is TRBJ1-1; 7 bases are shared with TRBD1. The CDR3 has 15 amino acids. Trimming removed 0 bases from V and 0 bases from J; junction bases left unmatched: 1. CDR1 is KGHSH, CDR2 LQKENI, per germline. The CDR3 coding sequence is TGTGCCAGCTCACCACCGACAGGGATGAACACTGAAGCTTTCTTT. This codes for CASSPPTGMNTEAFF.

The rearrangement uses TRBV10-3 and TRBJ1-3; D is unresolved. CDR3 length: 16 residues. Germline CDR1 is ENHRY and CDR2 is SYGVKD. The V and J ends lost 0 bases and 0 bases respectively, with 9 bases between them. CDR3 bases: TGTGCCATCAGTGAGTCGGAGAGCCACTCTGGAAACACCATATATTTT. Translated: CAISESESHSGNTIYF.

The J gene is TRBJ2-2, the V gene TRBV7-9, with 7 bases identical to TRBD1. CDR1 and CDR2 (germline): SEHNR, FQNEAQ (reference sequence). The CDR3 has 15 amino acids. V lost 5 bases to trimming and J lost 5 bases; unmatched junction nucleotides: 8. The CDR3 coding sequence is TGTGCCAGCAGCGAACGGGACAGTACGACCGGGGAGCTGTTTTTT. Protein: CASSERDSTTGELFF.

The J gene is TRBJ1-2, the V gene TRBV7-9; tentatively, D is TRBD1 (5 bases). Per germline, CDR1 SEHNR and CDR2 FQNEAQ (reference sequence). The length of the CDR3 is 14 residues. V lost 5 bases and J lost 6, with 16 bases in between. CDR3 region: CASSPNQGFDGYTF. As DNA, the CDR3 is TGTGCCAGCAGCCCAAACCAGGGATTTGATGGCTACACCTTC.

The chain links TRBV12-3 or TRBV12-4 to TRBJ2-1; D is ambiguous. V was cut by 2 bases and J by 10 bases, with 9 bases left in between. The CDR3 covers 12 residues. CDR3 sequence: CASSLREPEQFF. CDR3 DNA sequence: TGTGCCAGCAGTTTAAGAGAACCCGAGCAGTTCTTC.

This clone was counted between two and nine times. Within the sample, other DNA sequences also encode this same CDR3. The chain combines TRBV4-3 with TRBJ2-3; 12 bases match TRBD2. The J segment lost 6 bases and the V segment lost 0 bases, leaving 4 bases of the junction unmatched. The length of the CDR3 is 16 residues. Per the germline V gene, CDR1 is LGHNA and CDR2 is YSLEER. CDR3 sequence: CASSQELAGGTDTQYF. For the CDR3, the DNA is TGCGCCAGCAGCCAAGAGCTAGCGGGGGGGACGGATACGCAGTATTTT.

The rearrangement joins TRBV10-3 to TRBJ1-2, with 7 bases that match TRBD1. The germline V gene has CDR1 ENHRY and CDR2 SYGVKD. The CDR3 is 13 amino acids. V shed 8 bases and J 6 bases; nucleotides not matched to a gene: 9. The CDR3 sequence: CAISNRGKDGYTF. The DNA for the CDR3 is TGTGCCATCTCGAACAGGGGTAAGGATGGCTACACCTTC.